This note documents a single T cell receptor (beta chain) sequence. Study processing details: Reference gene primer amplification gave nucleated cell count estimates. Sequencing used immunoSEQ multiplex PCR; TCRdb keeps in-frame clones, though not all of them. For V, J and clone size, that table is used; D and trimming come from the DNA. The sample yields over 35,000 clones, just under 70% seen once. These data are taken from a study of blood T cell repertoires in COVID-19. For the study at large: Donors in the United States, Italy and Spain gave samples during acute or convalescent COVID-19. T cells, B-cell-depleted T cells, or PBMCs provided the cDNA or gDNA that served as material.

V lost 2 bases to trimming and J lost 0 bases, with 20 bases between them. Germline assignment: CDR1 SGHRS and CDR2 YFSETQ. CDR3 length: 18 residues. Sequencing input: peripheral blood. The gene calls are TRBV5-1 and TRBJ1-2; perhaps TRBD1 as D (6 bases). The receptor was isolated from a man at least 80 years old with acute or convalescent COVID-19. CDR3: CASSLAQGPDLANYGYTF. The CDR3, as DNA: TGCGCCAGCAGCTTAGCCCAGGGGCCCGACTTAGCTAACTATGGCTACACCTTC.